Presented here are 30 T cell receptor beta chains from one specimen sequenced in a study of beta chain features in type 1 diabetes (dated 2018 in TCRdb). Here is what the overall study found, with its caveats: In all four CD4+ subsets, TCRB CDR3 length was moderately but significantly shorter in type 1 diabetes patients.

No cognate antigen is known for these TCRs. The library was generated by the immunoSEQ multiplex PCR assay. The High Capacity cDNA Reverse Transcription Kit was used to reverse transcribe all of the isolated RNA, meaning that expressed TCRB transcripts were what got sequenced. TCRdb limited this immuneACCESS table to in-frame rearrangements with V and J called. A share of clones is missing; checked studies link under half to unresolved V genes, and the rest is unexplained. In all, the sample holds hundreds of thousands of clones, and about 15% of those were seen once. In total, the top ten clones hold roughly 0.015% of the sample. The sample comprised naive CD4+ T cells from blood. In the paper's terms, the cell subset or site label means: true naive CD4+ T cells. These receptors all come from a young man with type 1 diabetes.

This clone was recorded a few times. The chain recombines TRBV10-1 with TRBJ1-2; D not resolved. The CDR3 loop spans 13 amino acids. Germline V gives CDR1 WNHNN, CDR2 SYGVQD (reference sequence). The ends were cut back, 0 bases at V and 6 bases at J, with 8 bases in the middle. CDR3 sequence (DNA): TGCGCCAGCAGTGAGTCGCCGGGGAATGGCTACACCTTC. Its protein is CASSESPGNGYTF.

There are a few counts of this clone. The V call is TRBV14, the J call TRBJ2-7, with D possibly matching TRBD2 (5 bases). This CDR3 spans 15 amino acids. The germline V gene encodes CDR1 SGHDN and CDR2 FVKESK. Trimming cost V 4 bases and J 4 bases, with 17 bases left between them. The DNA of the CDR3 is TGTGCCAGCAGCCCACGGAGGAACAGCGCTTACGAGCAGTACTTC. Protein product: CASSPRRNSAYEQYF. Supplemented by reference TRBV14 and TRBJ2-7, the full variable domain reads EAGVTQFPSHSVIEKGQTVTLRCDPISGHDNLYWYRRVMGKEIKFLLHFVKESKQDESGMPNNRFLAERTGGTYSTLKVQPAELEDSGVYFCASSPRRNSAYEQYFGPGTRLTVT.

The chain has TRBV10-3 and TRBJ1-5; TRBD1 might be the D (6 bases). The CDR3 is 15 amino acids. Trimming removed 5 bases at V and 2 bases at J, with 13 bases between. Germline CDR1 ENHRY, CDR2 SYGVKD. CDR3 sequence (DNA): TGTGCCATCAGTACGCAGGGGTTGGGCAATCAGCCCCAGCATTTT. Amino acids: CAISTQGLGNQPQHF.

This chain uses TRBV29-1 with TRBJ2-3; maybe TRBD2 (5 bases). Germline CDR1 reads SQVTM; CDR2 reads ANQGSEA. The CDR3 covers 12 residues. Trimming removed 6 bases at V and 4 bases at J, with 11 bases between. CDR3 sequence (DNA): TGCAGCGTCGGGAAAGTGGCAGATACGCAGTATTTT. It encodes CSVGKVADTQYF.

CDR3 coding DNA: TGTGCCAGCAGCCGCGGACAGTATAATTCACCCCTCCACTTT. Translating gives CASSRGQYNSPLHF. The rearrangement links TRBV7-9 to TRBJ1-6; perhaps TRBD1 as D (6 bases). The germline CDR1 and CDR2 sequences are SEHNR and FQNEAQ (reference sequence). The CDR3 loop spans 14 amino acids. V was shortened by 5 bases and J by 4 bases, with 9 bases between the two germline ends.

A few counts support this clone. The chain recombines TRBV18 with TRBJ2-3; D is possibly TRBD2 (6 bases). The germline V gene has CDR1 KGHSH and CDR2 LQKENI. The CDR3 length is 17 residues. Trimming removed 2 bases at V and 0 bases at J, with 15 bases between. CDR3 in DNA: TGTGCCAGCTCACCATATCGTTTGCGGGACAGCACAGATACGCAGTATTTT. Its protein product is CASSPYRLRDSTDTQYF.

This clone appeared a few times. The chain employs TRBV7-9 and TRBJ2-5; 10 bases are a match to TRBD2. Germline loops: CDR1 SEHNR, CDR2 FQNEAQ (reference sequence). Trimming removed 2 bases from V and 2 bases from J; junction bases left unmatched: 11. The CDR3 covers 18 residues. CDR3 loop: CASSLSPFRTSGQETQYF. The CDR3, as DNA: TGTGCCAGCAGCTTAAGCCCATTCCGGACTAGCGGACAAGAGACCCAGTACTTC. Supplemented by reference TRBV7-9 and TRBJ2-5, the full variable domain reads DTGVSQNPRHKITKRGQNVTFRCDPISEHNRLYWYRQTLGQGPEFLTYFQNEAQLEKSRLLSDRFSAERPKGSFSTLEIQRTEQGDSAMYLCASSLSPFRTSGQETQYFGPGTRLLVL.

The chain uses TRBV7-2 and TRBJ2-3, with D unresolved. The CDR3 extends over 15 amino acids. V was shortened by 4 bases and J by 3 bases, with 14 bases between the two germline ends. Germline lookup yields CDR1 SGHTA and CDR2 FQGNSA. The CDR3 loop reads CASSSRRIETDTQYF. CDR3 coding DNA: TGTGCCAGCAGCTCCCGTCGCATAGAGACAGATACGCAGTATTTT.

In this sample, this clone turned up a few times. The CDR3 sequence is CASSLDGARGAEAFF. The CDR3 DNA follows: TGTGCCAGCAGCTTAGATGGCGCCCGGGGTGCTGAAGCTTTCTTT. This chain uses TRBV7-6 with TRBJ1-1; D is unresolved. Per germline, CDR1 SGHVS and CDR2 FNYEAQ. This CDR3 spans 15 amino acids. The ends were cut back, 1 base at V and 6 bases at J, with 15 bases in the middle. Full variable domain (missing parts from reference TRBV7-6 and TRBJ1-1): GAGVSQSPRYKVTKRGQDVALRCDPISGHVSLYWYRQALGQGPEFLTYFNYEAQQDKSGLPNDRFSAERPEGSISTLTIQRTEQRDSAMYRCASSLDGARGAEAFFGQGTRLTVV.

The rearrangement uses TRBV29-1 and TRBJ2-1; perhaps TRBD1 as D (5 bases). The V and J ends lost 4 bases and 4 bases respectively, with 8 bases between them. This CDR3 has 12 amino acids. CDR1 and CDR2 from the germline V gene are SQVTM and ANQGSEA. The CDR3 spells CSVVYRYNEQFF. As DNA, the CDR3 is TGCAGCGTTGTATACAGGTACAATGAGCAGTTCTTC.

J is TRBJ1-2 and V is TRBV30, with a weak D call TRBD1 (6 bases). Trimming removed 2 bases at V and 3 bases at J, with 10 bases between. The germline CDR1 and CDR2 sequences are GTSNPN and SVGIG (reference sequence). There are 13 residues in the CDR3. CDR3 DNA sequence: TGTGCCTGGAGTCTCGGGGGGCACTATGGCTACACCTTC. This encodes CAWSLGGHYGYTF.

The chain has TRBV27 and TRBJ2-7; TRBD2 might be the D (6 bases). Germline V gene lookup returns CDR1 MNHEY and CDR2 SMNVEV (reference sequence). V lost 0 bases to trimming and J lost 3 bases, with 12 bases between them. The CDR3 totals 15 residues. DNA for the CDR3: TGTGCCAGCAGTTTATCGCCGGGAGCGGGCTACGAGCAGTACTTC. This sequence encodes CASSLSPGAGYEQYF.

The chain recombines TRBV14 with TRBJ2-1; the D is unclear. The germline V gene has CDR1 SGHDN and CDR2 FVKESK. Trimming took off 1 base at V and 6 bases at J, with 13 bases between the two ends. The CDR3 covers 15 residues. DNA of the CDR3: TGTGCCAGCAGCCAAGTGGCAGGCAAGAGCAATGAGCAGTTCTTC. As protein: CASSQVAGKSNEQFF. Variable domain in full (rest from reference TRBV14 and TRBJ2-1): EAGVTQFPSHSVIEKGQTVTLRCDPISGHDNLYWYRRVMGKEIKFLLHFVKESKQDESGMPNNRFLAERTGGTYSTLKVQPAELEDSGVYFCASSQVAGKSNEQFFGPGTRLTVL.

The rearrangement links TRBV9 to TRBJ1-2; D is undetermined. The CDR3 contains 11 residues. The V and J ends lost 7 bases and 5 bases respectively, with 9 bases between them. In germline, CDR1 is SGDLS, CDR2 YYNGEE. Here the CDR3 reads CASGAGYGYTF. In nucleotides, the CDR3 is TGTGCCAGCGGCGCAGGATATGGCTACACCTTC. Full variable domain (rest looked up from reference TRBV9 and TRBJ1-2): DSGVTQTPKHLITATGQRVTLRCSPRSGDLSVYWYQQSLDQGLQFLIQYYNGEERAKGNILERFSAQQFPDLHSELNLSSLELGDSALYFCASGAGYGYTFGSGTRLTVV.

CDR3 bases: TGCGCCAGCAGCTTGGGAGCTAACTATGGCTACACCTTC. Translated: CASSLGANYGYTF. The rearrangement uses TRBV5-1 and TRBJ1-2, with D unresolved. Trimming shortened V by 0 bases and J by 0 bases, and 3 bases separated the two germline ends. This CDR3 region has 13 residues. Germline V CDR1 and CDR2: SGHRS, YFSETQ.

The chain carries TRBV19 and TRBJ2-2, with 8 positions matching TRBD1. After removal of 7 bases from V and 5 bases from J, the junction contained 9 bases not matched to a gene. Germline CDR1 is LNHDA and CDR2 is SQIVND (reference sequence). The CDR3 contains 15 residues. The CDR3 DNA is TGTGCCAGTACTTGGGACAGGTTTTTAACCGGGGAGCTGTTTTTT. It yields the protein CASTWDRFLTGELFF.

The J gene is TRBJ2-7, the V gene TRBV27; 10 positions agree with TRBD1. The CDR3 is 15 residues long. The germline CDR1 and CDR2 sequences are MNHEY and SMNVEV (reference sequence). V lost 5 bases, J lost 4 bases, and 8 bases stayed unmatched. The chain's CDR3 is CASSVRDRGTYEQYF. CDR3 DNA sequence: TGTGCCAGCAGTGTCCGGGACAGGGGCACTTACGAGCAGTACTTC.

The chain couples TRBV4-1 to TRBJ2-1, with 10 positions matching TRBD2. In germline, CDR1 is MGHRA, CDR2 YSYEKL. CDR3 size: 16 residues. V lost 0 bases, J lost 7 bases, and 6 bases stayed unmatched. DNA for the CDR3: TGCGCCAGCAGCCAAGAAACTAGCGGGACCTGGAATGAGCAGTTCTTC. Translation: CASSQETSGTWNEQFF.

The chain uses TRBV6-5 and TRBJ1-2; no definite D call. Trimming took off 2 bases at V and 3 bases at J, with 16 bases between the two ends. The CDR3 loop spans 16 amino acids. In germline, CDR1 is MNHEY, CDR2 SVGAGI. In nucleotides, the CDR3 is TGTGCCAGCAGTTACGGGTTCTCCAGGTCCGACTATGGCTACACCTTC. Translating gives CASSYGFSRSDYGYTF.

This clone was picked up a small number of times. The chain joins TRBV4-3 to TRBJ2-2; TRBD2 matches at 9 bases. V shed 0 bases, J shed 6 bases, and the junction held 5 bases outside the gene matches. The CDR3 consists of 16 residues. Germline V gene lookup returns CDR1 LGHNA and CDR2 YSLEER. The CDR3: CASSQEASGVAGELFF. The CDR3 bases are TGCGCCAGCAGCCAAGAGGCTAGCGGGGTCGCCGGGGAGCTGTTTTTT.

This clone turned up a few times. This chain uses TRBV5-4 with TRBJ2-1; 7 bases agree with TRBD1. CDR1 is SGHNT and CDR2 is YYREEE in the germline V gene (reference sequence). V shed 7 bases, J shed 8 bases, and the junction held 12 bases outside the gene matches. The CDR3 has 14 residues. Here the CDR3 reads CASGGRQGPDEQFF. CDR3 coding DNA: TGTGCCAGCGGGGGACGACAGGGTCCGGATGAGCAGTTCTTC.

This clone was seen a few times. The rearrangement uses TRBV28 and TRBJ2-3; TRBD1 might be the D (6 bases). The V gene lost 5 bases and the J gene lost 7 bases, with 22 bases spanning the gap. Germline V lookup: CDR1 MDHEN, CDR2 SYDVKM. The CDR3 covers 16 residues. The CDR3 spells CASSLLRGQKSNTQYF. CDR3 coding DNA: TGTGCCAGCAGTCTGCTTCGTGGACAGAAGTCTAATACGCAGTATTTT.

This clone was detected only a few times. The V and J genes are TRBV28 and TRBJ2-1, with 8 bases fitting TRBD1. The CDR3 contains 16 residues. Germline CDR1 reads MDHEN; CDR2 reads SYDVKM. The ends lost 5 bases at V and 5 bases at J; junction bases unmatched: 11. Here the CDR3 reads CASSHRQGARNNEQFF. For the CDR3, the DNA is TGTGCCAGCAGTCACCGCCAGGGGGCGCGGAACAATGAGCAGTTCTTC. Full variable domain (missing parts from reference TRBV28 and TRBJ2-1): DVKVTQSSRYLVKRTGEKVFLECVQDMDHENMFWYRQDPGLGLRLIYFSYDVKMKEKGDIPEGYSVSREKKERFSLILESASTNQTSMYLCASSHRQGARNNEQFFGPGTRLTVL.

Only a few counts were recorded for this clone. This chain uses TRBV4-3 with TRBJ2-1, with 7 bases matching TRBD2. This CDR3 comprises 15 residues. The V gene end was trimmed by 1 base and the J gene end by 6 bases; junction bases not matched to a gene: 6. Germline CDR1 reads LGHNA; CDR2 reads YSLEER. CDR3 nucleotide sequence: TGCGCCAGCAGCCAAGCGACTAGCCGTCGCAATGAGCAGTTCTTC. This translates into CASSQATSRRNEQFF.

As regards this clone: Other DNA sequences in this sample translate to the same CDR3. The chain uses TRBV5-1 and TRBJ2-3; 15 nucleotides match TRBD2. CDR1 is SGHRS and CDR2 is YFSETQ in the germline V gene. This CDR3 is 18 amino acids long. Trimming at V came to 2 bases and at J to 1 base, leaving 5 bases not matched to a gene. The CDR3 sequence: CASSLGLAGGRGTDTQYF. In nucleotides, the CDR3 is TGCGCCAGCAGCTTAGGACTAGCGGGGGGGCGTGGCACAGATACGCAGTATTTT. Based on the CDR3 plus reference TRBV5-1 and TRBJ2-3, the full variable domain is KAGVTQTPRYLIKTRGQQVTLSCSPISGHRSVSWYQQTPGQGLQFLFEYFSETQRNKGNFPGRFSGRQFSNSRSEMNVSTLELGDSALYLCASSLGLAGGRGTDTQYFGPGTRLTVL.

This clone was counted a few times. The chain joins TRBV7-8 to TRBJ1-1; D gene uncertain. CDR1 and CDR2 from the germline V gene are SGHVS and FQNEAQ. V lost 8 bases and J lost 1, with 11 bases in between. The CDR3 totals 13 residues. The CDR3 DNA reads TGTGCCAGCCGACCTCGGGGGAACACTGAAGCTTTCTTT. Protein: CASRPRGNTEAFF.

V gene TRBV4-1 combines with J gene TRBJ2-5; 9 nucleotides line up with TRBD1. After removal of 7 bases from V and 1 base from J, the junction contained 7 bases not matched to a gene. Germline loops: CDR1 MGHRA, CDR2 YSYEKL. The CDR3 totals 15 residues. The CDR3: CASKGTGRSQETQYF. Here the CDR3 DNA reads TGCGCCAGCAAAGGGACAGGGAGAAGCCAAGAGACCCAGTACTTC.

This clone was seen more than once but under ten times. The J gene is TRBJ2-7, the V gene TRBV18; D possibly corresponds to TRBD1 (5 bases). V gave up 6 bases and J gave up 5 bases, with 20 bases separating them. Germline V gene lookup returns CDR1 KGHSH and CDR2 LQKENI. The CDR3 is 15 amino acids. The DNA of the CDR3 is TGTGCCAGCTCCCCCCAGGGTAACTCTCAAGACGAGCAGTACTTC. Its protein product is CASSPQGNSQDEQYF.

The rearrangement joins TRBV6-5 to TRBJ2-1, with TRBD2 matching over 11 bases. The V and J ends lost 7 bases and 7 bases, in that order; junction bases with no gene match: 9. Per the germline V gene, CDR1 is MNHEY and CDR2 is SVGAGI. CDR3 length equals 15 residues. CDR3 amino acids: CASNKLAGAINEQFF. The CDR3 DNA is TGTGCCAGCAATAAACTAGCGGGGGCAATAAATGAGCAGTTCTTC.

The V call is TRBV4-2, the J call TRBJ1-2, with 10 nucleotides matching TRBD1. The germline V gene has CDR1 LGHNA and CDR2 YNFKEQ. The CDR3 contains 16 residues. Trimming cost V 0 bases and J 6 bases; bases outside gene matches: 7. The CDR3 spells CASSQEPGQGTNGYTF. For the CDR3, the DNA is TGTGCCAGCAGCCAAGAACCGGGACAGGGGACGAATGGCTACACCTTC.